What follows is one T cell receptor beta chain and its context. The antigen remains unidentified. V was cut by 6 bases and J by 7 bases, with 17 bases left in between. This CDR3 spans 14 amino acids. Germline V gene data show CDR1 as SGHDT and CDR2 as YYEEEE. The sample is drawn from a study of cytomegalovirus exposure and HLA in healthy donors. General study findings and limits: Reports showed the classifier diagnosing cytomegalovirus status with high specificity and sensitivity. According to a later analysis, TCR clusters from the first cohort tended to co-occur in the 100 to 150 validation repertoires.

The table came from immunoSEQ multiplex PCR; TCRdb's copy has only in-frame clones and leaves some out. The data contain 55,000 to 80,000 clones, approximately 95% of them singletons. The rearrangement links TRBV5-6 to TRBJ2-1; tentative D call: TRBD2 (5 bases). The sample taken for sequencing was PBMCs. This receptor was taken from a young woman in good health and CMV-seropositive. CDR3 nucleotide sequence: TGTGCCAGCAACCTCGCGGAGGTTAGAAATGAGCAGTTCTTC. It encodes CASNLAEVRNEQFF.